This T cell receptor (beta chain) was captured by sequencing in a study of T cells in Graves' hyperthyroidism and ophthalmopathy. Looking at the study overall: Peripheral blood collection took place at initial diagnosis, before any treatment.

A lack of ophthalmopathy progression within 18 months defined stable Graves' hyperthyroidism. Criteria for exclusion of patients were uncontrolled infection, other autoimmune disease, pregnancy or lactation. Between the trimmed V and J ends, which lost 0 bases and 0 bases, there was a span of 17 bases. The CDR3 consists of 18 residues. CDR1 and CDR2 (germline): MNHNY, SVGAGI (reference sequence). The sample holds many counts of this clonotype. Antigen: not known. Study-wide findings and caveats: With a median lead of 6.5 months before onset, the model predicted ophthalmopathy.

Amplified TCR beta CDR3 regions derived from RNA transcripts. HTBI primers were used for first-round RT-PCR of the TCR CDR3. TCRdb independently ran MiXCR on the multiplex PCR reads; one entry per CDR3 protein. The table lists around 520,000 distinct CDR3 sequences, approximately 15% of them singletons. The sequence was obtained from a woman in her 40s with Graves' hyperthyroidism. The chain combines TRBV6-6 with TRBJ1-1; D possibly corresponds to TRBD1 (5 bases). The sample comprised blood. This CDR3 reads CASSYSILSRGVNTEAFF. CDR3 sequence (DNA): TGTGCCAGCAGTTACTCGATTCTTAGTCGAGGGGTGAACACTGAAGCTTTCTTT.